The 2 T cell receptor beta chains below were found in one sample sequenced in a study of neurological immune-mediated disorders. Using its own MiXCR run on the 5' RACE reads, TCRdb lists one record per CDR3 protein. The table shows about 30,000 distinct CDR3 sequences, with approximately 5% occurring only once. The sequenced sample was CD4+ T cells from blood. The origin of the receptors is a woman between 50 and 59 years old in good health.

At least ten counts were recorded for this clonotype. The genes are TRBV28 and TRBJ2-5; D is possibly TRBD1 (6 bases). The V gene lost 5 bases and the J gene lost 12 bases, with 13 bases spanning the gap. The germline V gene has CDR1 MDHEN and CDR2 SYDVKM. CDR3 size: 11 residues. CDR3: CASSTDRFEYF. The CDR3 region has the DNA TGTGCCAGCAGTACCGACAGGTTTGAGTACTTC.

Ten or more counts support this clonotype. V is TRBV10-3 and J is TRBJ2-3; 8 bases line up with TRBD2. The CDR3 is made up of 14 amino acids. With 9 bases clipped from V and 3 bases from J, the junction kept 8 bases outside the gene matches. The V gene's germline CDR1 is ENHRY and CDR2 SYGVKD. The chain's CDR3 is CAIRTSSQTDTQYF. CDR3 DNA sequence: TGTGCCATAAGGACTAGCAGTCAGACAGATACGCAGTATTTT.